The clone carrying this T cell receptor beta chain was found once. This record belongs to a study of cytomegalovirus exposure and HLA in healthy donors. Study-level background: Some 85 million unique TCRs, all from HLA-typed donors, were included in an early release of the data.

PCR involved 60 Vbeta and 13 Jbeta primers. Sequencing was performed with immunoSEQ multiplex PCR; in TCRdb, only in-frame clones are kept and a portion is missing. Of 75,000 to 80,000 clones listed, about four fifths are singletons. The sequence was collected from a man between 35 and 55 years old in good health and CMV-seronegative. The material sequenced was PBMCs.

The CDR3 nucleotides are TGTGCCAGCTCAACAAGGACTAGCGGGAGGAACTACGAGCAGTACTTC. Its protein product is CASSTRTSGRNYEQYF. V usage is TRBV18 and J usage is TRBJ2-7, with 14 positions matching TRBD2. With 5 bases clipped from V and 3 bases from J, the junction kept 6 bases outside the gene matches. CDR3 length equals 16 residues. The germline CDR1 and CDR2 sequences are KGHSH and LQKENI.